These 10 T cell receptor beta chains came from one sample sequenced in a study of blood T cell repertoires in COVID-19 (TCRdb year 2020). Libraries came from the immunoSEQ multiplex PCR assay. TCRdb provides this immuneACCESS table in a form limited to in-frame rearrangements. Some clones are lacking; in checked studies, under half of them reflect an unresolved V gene, and why the rest are absent is not known. The sample table records around 260,000 clones; less than 90% of these occur just once. Under 2% of the sample is taken by the ten largest. Sequencing was carried out using peripheral blood. The receptors derive from a man younger than 45 with active or convalescent COVID-19.

This clone appeared once. Distinct nucleotide sequences in the sample also encode this CDR3. The chain joins TRBV4-3 to TRBJ2-7, with 12 bases fitting TRBD1. CDR1 LGHNA and CDR2 YSLEER come from the germline V gene. The CDR3 is 15 residues long. V trimming: 3 bases; J trimming: 3 bases; junction bases outside the gene matches: 3. CDR3 sequence reads: CASSQGTGGYYEQYF. The CDR3, as DNA: TGCGCCAGCAGCCAGGGGACAGGGGGCTACTACGAGCAGTACTTC.

The V and J genes are TRBV7-2 and TRBJ2-3; a possible D gene is TRBD2 (5 bases). The ends were cut back, 4 bases at V and 4 bases at J, with 27 bases in the middle. CDR3 length equals 19 residues. The germline V gene has CDR1 SGHTA and CDR2 FQGNSA. The chain's CDR3 is CASSSRVFDYTPAPDTQYF. The CDR3 bases are TGTGCCAGCAGCTCACGGGTCTTCGACTACACCCCCGCCCCAGATACGCAGTATTTT.

J is TRBJ2-7 and V is TRBV5-8, with 9 bases matching TRBD1. CDR1 is SGHTS and CDR2 is YDEGEE in the germline V gene. The CDR3 is 14 residues long. Trimming removed 4 bases from V and 2 bases from J; junction bases left unmatched: 4. The CDR3 spells CASSPRQGAYEQYF. CDR3 coding DNA: TGTGCCAGCAGCCCCCGACAGGGGGCCTACGAGCAGTACTTC.

The chain carries TRBV5-4 and TRBJ2-3; the match to TRBD2 covers 10 bases. Trimming cost V 5 bases and J 2 bases; bases outside gene matches: 5. The CDR3 runs 15 residues. The germline CDR1 and CDR2 sequences are SGHNT and YYREEE (reference sequence). CDR3 in DNA: TGTGCCAGCAGGTACGGACTAGCGGACACAGATACGCAGTATTTT. Amino acids: CASRYGLADTDTQYF.

This clone was observed a few times. V is TRBV2 and J is TRBJ2-3, with 9 bases matching TRBD2. The germline V gene encodes CDR1 SNHLY and CDR2 FYNNEI. J gave up 6 bases and V 2 bases, and 6 bases lay outside the gene matches. The CDR3 runs 15 residues. The CDR3 bases are TGTGCCAGCAGTGAATCGGCGGGGGGGCCCGATACGCAGTATTTT. Protein: CASSESAGGPDTQYF.

The chain joins TRBV29-1 to TRBJ1-1, with D hard to call. Trimming removed 4 bases at V and 11 bases at J, with 14 bases between. The CDR3 extends over 11 amino acids. Germline V gene data show CDR1 as SQVTM and CDR2 as ANQGSEA. CDR3 region: CSVVSGPDAFF. The CDR3 region has the DNA TGCAGCGTTGTCTCAGGCCCAGACGCTTTCTTT.

This clone was detected only once. The V and J genes are TRBV11-2 and TRBJ2-7; 12 bases fit TRBD1. V dropped 5 bases and J dropped 5; count of bases not matched to a gene: 7. This CDR3 spans 15 amino acids. Per the germline V gene, CDR1 is SGHAT and CDR2 is FQNNGV. The CDR3 DNA is TGTGCCAGCAGCCCCCGGAGGGACAGGGGGCACGAGCAGTACTTC. It is translated as CASSPRRDRGHEQYF.

The chain uses TRBV4-1 and TRBJ2-7; TRBD1 aligns across 7 bases. The CDR3 runs to 14 residues. Germline V lookup: CDR1 MGHRA, CDR2 YSYEKL. V lost 4 bases and J lost 5; bases outside the gene matches: 8. CDR3 protein: CASSLDPTGNEQYF. As DNA, the CDR3 is TGCGCCAGCAGCCTGGACCCGACAGGGAACGAGCAGTACTTC.

This chain joins TRBV9 and TRBJ1-3; unclear D gene. The CDR3 consists of 14 residues. Trimming left V 4 bases short and J 0 bases short, with 8 bases between. Germline assignment: CDR1 SGDLS and CDR2 YYNGEE. CDR3 protein: CASSYGVSGNTIYF. The CDR3 DNA is TGTGCCAGCAGCTACGGGGTCTCTGGAAACACCATATATTTT.

In DNA form, the CDR3 reads TGTGCCAGCAGACGGGACAGCTACATTATGAACACTGAAGCTTTCTTT. Translated, it gives CASRRDSYIMNTEAFF. The chain recombines TRBV5-4 with TRBJ1-1; 7 bases match TRBD1. Germline V gives CDR1 SGHNT, CDR2 YYREEE (reference sequence). The CDR3 spans 16 residues. V was clipped by 5 bases and J by 0 bases; unmatched bases: 10.